This T cell receptor (beta chain) stems from a study of Ad26.COV2.S vaccination and SARS-CoV-2 variants. Study background: The authors gave Ad26.COV2.S intramuscularly, either once or twice 56 days apart.

The CDR3 has 12 amino acids. Per the germline V gene, CDR1 is SGHRS and CDR2 is YFSETQ. With 2 bases clipped from V and 8 bases from J, the junction kept 3 bases outside the gene matches. Treatment defined: roughly 19 received Ad26.COV2.S at low or high dose, single or two shots; 5 received placebo; per-sample allocation not given. On day 63 after the first injection, vaccine and placebo recipients gave samples. This table comes from immunoSEQ multiplex PCR, and its TCRdb copy is limited to in-frame clones, with some not included. Here the sample spans approximately 420,000 clones, 80% to 90% being singletons.

The chain couples TRBV5-1 to TRBJ1-1; the match to TRBD1 covers 7 bases. This clonotype was sampled from a person aged 18-60 years who received the Ad26.COV2.S COVID-19 vaccine or a placebo. The source material was peripheral blood, sampled in a trial of Ad26.COV2.S vaccine versus placebo. The CDR3 protein is CASSFTGEEAFF. The CDR3 DNA sequence: TGCGCCAGCAGCTTTACAGGGGAGGAAGCTTTCTTT.